This TCR beta chain was recovered during a study of siplizumab effects on memory and regulatory T cells. Remarks on this clone: The antigen is not known.

Study-level points and caveats: Naive or memory phenotype assignment was not possible for roughly 80-95% of proliferating CD4+ or CD8+ clones. Unstimulated subsets were the mapping target of only a minor fraction of alloreactive clones. Naive T cells apparently outstripped memory cells in diversity and seemed major alloresponse contributors.

TCRdb keeps only in-frame clones here, not all; method: immunoSEQ multiplex PCR. The sample yields under 140,000 clones, more than 90% seen once. The germline CDR1 and CDR2 sequences are MGHDK and SYGVNS. Trimming removed 4 bases at V and 7 bases at J, with 8 bases between. This CDR3 spans 11 amino acids. The chain is built from TRBV25-1 and TRBJ2-7; the D is unclear. The clonotype was recovered from a human donor in good health. Sequencing was done on a sample of CD4+ T cells sorted from blood. CDR3 residues: CASSVGREQYF. In DNA form, the CDR3 reads TGTGCCAGCAGTGTGGGCAGGGAGCAGTACTTC.